This T cell receptor (beta chain) was retrieved from a study of blood T cell repertoires in COVID-19. Across the whole study: T cells, B-cell-depleted T cells, or PBMCs supplied cDNA or gDNA.

In germline, CDR1 is SGHVS, CDR2 FQNEAQ. There are 16 residues in the CDR3. Unmatched junction bases numbered 15, after V lost 8 bases and J lost 5 bases. This clone has just one count. Study processing details: The authors estimated nucleated cell counts from reference gene primer amplification. The table came from immunoSEQ multiplex PCR; TCRdb's copy has only in-frame clones and leaves some out. V and J calls and clone size are given by that table; D and trimming were obtained from the DNA. Among about 320,000 clones, roughly 90% were seen once, and the ten largest hold around 9.3%. This study enrolled people aged roughly 18 to 100 from about two dozen US geographic areas. Cohort 3 recovery required two negative PCRs, clearance, or symptom resolution.

The gene calls are TRBV7-8 and TRBJ2-1; 7 bases line up with TRBD2. Specimen: PBMCs or T cells enriched from blood (not recorded which). This clonotype was sampled from a woman aged 18-30 years who had recovered from COVID-19. The CDR3 bases are TGTGCCAGCGGCCGAGCGGGAACCAGAGGGAACAATGAGCAGTTCTTC. Translation gives CASGRAGTRGNNEQFF.